This TCR beta chain appears in the sequencing data of a study of Ad26.COV2.S vaccination and SARS-CoV-2 variants. On the study more broadly: Donor was assigned to the Ad26.COV2.S arm of trial COV1001. Donor got 5x10^10 or 1x10^11 viral particles of Ad26.COV2.S. Overall study findings and caveats: Vaccine recipients surpassed placebo recipients in spike-specific TCR breadth.

The protocol was immunoSEQ multiplex PCR, while the TCRdb copy is restricted to in-frame clones and leaves out a portion. The data hold about 420,000 clones, with more than 75% observed a single time. Turning to this clone: Its antigen remains unidentified.

Treatment denoted: 15 to 20 received Ad26.COV2.S at low or high dose, single or two shots; about 5 received placebo; per-sample allocation not given. All samples were drawn on day 63, counting from the first vaccine or placebo injection. The CDR3 sequence is 10 residues long. The V gene lost 3 bases and the J gene lost 8 bases, with 2 bases spanning the gap. Germline lookup yields CDR1 SGHAT and CDR2 FQNNGV. Sample: peripheral blood, taken in a trial of Ad26.COV2.S vaccine versus placebo. The chain employs TRBV11-2 and TRBJ2-1; D uncertain. This clonotype originated in a person aged 18-60 years who received the Ad26.COV2.S COVID-19 vaccine or a placebo. The DNA for the CDR3 is TGTGCCAGCAGCTTTGATGAGCAGTTCTTC. It translates to CASSFDEQFF.